The 6 T cell receptor beta chains reported below all come from one sample, sequenced in a study of blood T cell repertoires in COVID-19. Here immunoSEQ multiplex PCR was the method, and the copy in TCRdb shows in-frame clones only, minus some. Of around 450,000 clones listed, 75% to 90% were seen once; the top ten hold roughly 4%. Sequencing was performed on peripheral blood. These receptor sequences come from a woman in her 30s with acute or convalescent COVID-19.

This chain links TRBV19 with TRBJ2-1; 10 nucleotides match TRBD2. The J segment lost 7 bases and the V segment lost 6 bases, leaving 3 bases of the junction unmatched. The CDR3 totals 13 residues. Looked up from germline, CDR1 is LNHDA and CDR2 is SQIVND (reference sequence). CDR3: CASRVAGGNEQFF. CDR3 DNA: TGTGCCAGTAGAGTAGCGGGGGGTAATGAGCAGTTCTTC.

This chain links TRBV2 with TRBJ1-1; possibly TRBD1 for D (5 bases). The V and J ends lost 1 base and 11 bases respectively, with 17 bases between them. There are 14 residues in the CDR3. Germline V CDR1 and CDR2: SNHLY, FYNNEI. CDR3 sequence: CASSEVRQGADAFF. CDR3 DNA sequence: TGTGCCAGCAGTGAAGTTCGCCAGGGCGCGGATGCTTTCTTT. The full variable domain, its missing parts supplied by reference TRBV2 and TRBJ1-1, is EPEVTQTPSHQVTQMGQEVILRCVPISNHLYFYWYRQILGQKVEFLVSFYNNEISEKSEIFDDQFSVERPDGSNFTLKIRSTKLEDSAMYFCASSEVRQGADAFFGQGTRLTVV.

The chain has TRBV5-4 and TRBJ2-7; a weak D match, TRBD1 (5 bases). CDR1 SGHNT and CDR2 YYREEE come from the germline V gene (reference sequence). This CDR3 region has 13 residues. The V end was cut by 3 bases, the J end by 1 base, with 8 bases between. CDR3: CASSSDRSYEQYF. Here the CDR3 DNA reads TGTGCCAGCAGCTCCGACAGATCCTACGAGCAGTACTTC.

The rearrangement joins TRBV21-1 to TRBJ2-7; the D call TRBD1 from the table was never checked on the DNA. TRBV21-1 has pseudogene status. There are 16 residues in the CDR3. The CDR3 loop is CASSPWDRESFREQYF. CDR3 nucleotides: TGTGCCAGCAGCCCTTGGGACAGGGAGTCTTTTCGCGAGCAGTACTTC.

The chain has TRBV9 and TRBJ2-2; the D gene is possibly TRBD2 (5 bases). With 1 base removed from V and 5 bases from J, the gap between germline ends came to 12 bases. CDR3 length equals 15 residues. Germline loops: CDR1 SGDLS, CDR2 YYNGEE. CDR3 region: CASSVSGKVTGELFF. The DNA of the CDR3 is TGTGCCAGCAGCGTATCCGGGAAGGTAACCGGGGAGCTGTTTTTT.

V gene TRBV19 combines with J gene TRBJ1-2; 8 bases map to TRBD1. Germline CDR1 LNHDA, CDR2 SQIVND (reference sequence). The ends lost 8 bases at V and 7 bases at J; junction bases unmatched: 9. The CDR3 runs 13 residues. CDR3 DNA sequence: TGTGCCAGTGCCATTCAGGGGGCTGGTGGCTACACCTTC. Protein: CASAIQGAGGYTF.